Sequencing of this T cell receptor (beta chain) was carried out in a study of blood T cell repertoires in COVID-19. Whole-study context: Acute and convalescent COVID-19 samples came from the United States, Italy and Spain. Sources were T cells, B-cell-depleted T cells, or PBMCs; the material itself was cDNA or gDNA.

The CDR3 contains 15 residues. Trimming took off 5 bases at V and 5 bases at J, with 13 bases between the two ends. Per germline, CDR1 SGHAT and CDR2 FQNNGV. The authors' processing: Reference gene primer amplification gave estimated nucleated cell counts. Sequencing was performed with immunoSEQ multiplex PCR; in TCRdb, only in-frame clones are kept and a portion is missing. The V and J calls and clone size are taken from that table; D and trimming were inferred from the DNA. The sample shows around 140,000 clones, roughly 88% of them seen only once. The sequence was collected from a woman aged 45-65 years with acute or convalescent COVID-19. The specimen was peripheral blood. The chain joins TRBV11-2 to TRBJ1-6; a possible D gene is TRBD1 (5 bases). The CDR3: CASSEQGWDNSPLHF. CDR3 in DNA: TGTGCCAGCAGCGAGCAGGGTTGGGATAATTCACCCCTCCACTTT. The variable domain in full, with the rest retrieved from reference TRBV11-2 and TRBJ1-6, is EAGVAQSPRYKIIEKRQSVAFWCNPISGHATLYWYQQILGQGPKLLIQFQNNGVVDDSQLPKDRFSAERLKGVDSTLKIQPAKLEDSAVYLCASSEQGWDNSPLHFGNGTRLTVT.